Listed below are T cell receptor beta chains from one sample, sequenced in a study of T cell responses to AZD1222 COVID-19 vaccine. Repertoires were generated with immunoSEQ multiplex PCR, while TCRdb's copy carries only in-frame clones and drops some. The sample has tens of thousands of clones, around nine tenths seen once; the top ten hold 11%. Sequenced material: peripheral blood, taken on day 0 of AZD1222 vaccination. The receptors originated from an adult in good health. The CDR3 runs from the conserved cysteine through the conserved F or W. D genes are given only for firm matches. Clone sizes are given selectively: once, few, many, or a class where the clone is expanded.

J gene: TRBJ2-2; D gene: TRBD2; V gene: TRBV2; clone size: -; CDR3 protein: CASRGLASNTGELFF; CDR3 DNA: TGTGCCAGCAGGGGACTAGCTTCGAACACCGGGGAGCTGTTTTTT
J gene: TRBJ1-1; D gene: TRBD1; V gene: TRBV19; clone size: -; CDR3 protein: CASSIGVQTGAAEAFF; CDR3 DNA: TGTGCCAGTAGTATAGGGGTCCAGACAGGGGCCGCTGAAGCTTTCTTT
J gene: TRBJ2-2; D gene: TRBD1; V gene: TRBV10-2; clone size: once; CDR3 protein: CASSESYRGSTGELFF; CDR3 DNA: TGCGCCAGCAGTGAGTCCTACAGGGGAAGTACCGGGGAGCTGTTTTTT
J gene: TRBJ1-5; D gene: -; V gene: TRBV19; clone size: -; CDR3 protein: CASSMSRTNQPQHF; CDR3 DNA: TGTGCCAGTAGTATGAGTCGGACCAATCAGCCCCAGCATTTT
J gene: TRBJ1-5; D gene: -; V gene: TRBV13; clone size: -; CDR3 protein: CASSLGGALGQPQHF; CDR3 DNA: TGTGCCAGCAGCTTAGGTGGGGCCCTCGGCCAGCCCCAGCATTTT
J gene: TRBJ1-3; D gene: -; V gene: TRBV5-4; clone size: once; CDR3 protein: CASSLETFSGNTIYF; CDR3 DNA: TGTGCCAGCAGCTTGGAGACTTTCTCTGGAAACACCATATATTTT
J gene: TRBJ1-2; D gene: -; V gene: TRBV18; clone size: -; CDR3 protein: CASSPPPNSGTNYGYTF; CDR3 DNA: TGTGCCAGCTCACCACCCCCTAATTCGGGCACCAACTATGGCTACACCTTC
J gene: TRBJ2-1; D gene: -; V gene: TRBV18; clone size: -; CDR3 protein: CASSPETYNEQFF; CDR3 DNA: TGTGCCAGCTCACCAGAGACCTACAATGAGCAGTTCTTC
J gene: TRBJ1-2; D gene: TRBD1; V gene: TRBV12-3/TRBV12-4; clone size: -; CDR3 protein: CASSAGTGVGYTF; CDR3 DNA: TGTGCCAGCAGCGCCGGGACAGGGGTTGGCTACACCTTC
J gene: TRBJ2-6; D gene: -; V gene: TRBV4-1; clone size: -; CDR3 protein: CASSQAYLPSGANVLTF; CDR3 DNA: TGCGCCAGCAGCCAAGCTTACCTGCCCTCTGGGGCCAACGTCCTGACTTTC
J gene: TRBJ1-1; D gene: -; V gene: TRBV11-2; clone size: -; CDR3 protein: CASSLPQVGAEAFF; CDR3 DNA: TGTGCCAGCAGCTTACCGCAAGTGGGAGCTGAAGCTTTCTTT
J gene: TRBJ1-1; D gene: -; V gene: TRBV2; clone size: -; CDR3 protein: CASTDPVDTEAFF; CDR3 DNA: TGTGCCAGCACCGACCCAGTGGACACTGAAGCTTTCTTT
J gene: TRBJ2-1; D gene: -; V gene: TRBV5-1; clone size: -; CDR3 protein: CASSLMGVEDNEQFF; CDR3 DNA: TGCGCCAGCAGCTTGATGGGGGTCGAAGACAATGAGCAGTTCTTC
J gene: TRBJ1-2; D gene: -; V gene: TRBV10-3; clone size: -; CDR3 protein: CAISESTGTNYGYTF; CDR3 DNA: TGTGCCATCAGTGAGTCTACCGGCACCAACTATGGCTACACCTTC
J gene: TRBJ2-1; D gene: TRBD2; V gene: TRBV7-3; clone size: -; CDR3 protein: CASRKSGRARNEQFF; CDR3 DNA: TGTGCCAGCAGGAAAAGCGGGAGGGCCCGGAATGAGCAGTTCTTC
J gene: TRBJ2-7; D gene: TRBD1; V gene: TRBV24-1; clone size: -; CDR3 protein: CATSDPGTGSYEQYF; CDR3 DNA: TGTGCCACCAGTGATCCCGGGACAGGCTCCTACGAGCAGTACTTC
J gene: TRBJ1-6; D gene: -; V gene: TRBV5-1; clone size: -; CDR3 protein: CASSPAGVNSPLHF; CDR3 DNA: TGCGCCAGCAGCCCCGCAGGGGTTAATTCACCCCTCCACTTT
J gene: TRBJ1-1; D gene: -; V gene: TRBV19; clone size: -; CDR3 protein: CASSTGAMWNTEAFF; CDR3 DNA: TGTGCCAGTAGTACTGGGGCAATGTGGAACACTGAAGCTTTCTTT
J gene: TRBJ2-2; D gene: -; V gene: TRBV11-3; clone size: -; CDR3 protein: CASRGPGTGELFF; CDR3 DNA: TGTGCCAGCAGGGGGCCTGGGACCGGGGAGCTGTTTTTT
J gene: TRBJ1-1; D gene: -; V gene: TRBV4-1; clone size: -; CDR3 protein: CASSRTGPRGTEAFF; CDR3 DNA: TGCGCCAGCAGCCGGACTGGACCGAGAGGCACTGAAGCTTTCTTT
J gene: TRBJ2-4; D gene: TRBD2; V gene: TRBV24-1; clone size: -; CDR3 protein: CATSGTAGDIQYF; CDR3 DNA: TGTGCCACCAGTGGGACCGCGGGGGACATTCAGTACTTC
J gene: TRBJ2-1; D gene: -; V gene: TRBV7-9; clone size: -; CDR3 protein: CASSLGRAGGTYNEQFF; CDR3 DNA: TGTGCCAGCAGCTTAGGTCGGGCAGGGGGGACCTACAATGAGCAGTTCTTC
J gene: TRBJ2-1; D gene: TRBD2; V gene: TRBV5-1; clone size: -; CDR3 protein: CASSPRTSGSTEQFF; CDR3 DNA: TGCGCCAGCAGCCCACGGACTAGCGGGAGCACTGAGCAGTTCTTC
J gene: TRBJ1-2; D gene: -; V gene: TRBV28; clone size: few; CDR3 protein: CASLTYYGYTF; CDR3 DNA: TGTGCCAGCCTGACCTACTATGGCTACACCTTC
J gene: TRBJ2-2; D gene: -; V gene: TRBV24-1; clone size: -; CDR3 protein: CATSDLHSGPGELFF; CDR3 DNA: TGTGCCACCAGTGATTTGCATTCGGGTCCCGGGGAGCTGTTTTTT
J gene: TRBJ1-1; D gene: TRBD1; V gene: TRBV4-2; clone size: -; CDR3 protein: CASSQKTGGTEAFF; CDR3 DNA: TGTGCCAGCAGCCAAAAAACAGGGGGCACTGAAGCTTTCTTT
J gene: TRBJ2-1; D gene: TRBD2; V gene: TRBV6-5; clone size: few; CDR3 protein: CASQRSSGVYNEQFF; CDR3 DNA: TGTGCCAGCCAGAGGTCTAGCGGGGTCTACAATGAGCAGTTCTTC
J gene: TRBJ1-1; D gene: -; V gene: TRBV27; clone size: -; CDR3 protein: CASSLLGPGPEAFF; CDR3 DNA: TGTGCCAGCAGTTTACTTGGCCCGGGCCCTGAAGCTTTCTTT